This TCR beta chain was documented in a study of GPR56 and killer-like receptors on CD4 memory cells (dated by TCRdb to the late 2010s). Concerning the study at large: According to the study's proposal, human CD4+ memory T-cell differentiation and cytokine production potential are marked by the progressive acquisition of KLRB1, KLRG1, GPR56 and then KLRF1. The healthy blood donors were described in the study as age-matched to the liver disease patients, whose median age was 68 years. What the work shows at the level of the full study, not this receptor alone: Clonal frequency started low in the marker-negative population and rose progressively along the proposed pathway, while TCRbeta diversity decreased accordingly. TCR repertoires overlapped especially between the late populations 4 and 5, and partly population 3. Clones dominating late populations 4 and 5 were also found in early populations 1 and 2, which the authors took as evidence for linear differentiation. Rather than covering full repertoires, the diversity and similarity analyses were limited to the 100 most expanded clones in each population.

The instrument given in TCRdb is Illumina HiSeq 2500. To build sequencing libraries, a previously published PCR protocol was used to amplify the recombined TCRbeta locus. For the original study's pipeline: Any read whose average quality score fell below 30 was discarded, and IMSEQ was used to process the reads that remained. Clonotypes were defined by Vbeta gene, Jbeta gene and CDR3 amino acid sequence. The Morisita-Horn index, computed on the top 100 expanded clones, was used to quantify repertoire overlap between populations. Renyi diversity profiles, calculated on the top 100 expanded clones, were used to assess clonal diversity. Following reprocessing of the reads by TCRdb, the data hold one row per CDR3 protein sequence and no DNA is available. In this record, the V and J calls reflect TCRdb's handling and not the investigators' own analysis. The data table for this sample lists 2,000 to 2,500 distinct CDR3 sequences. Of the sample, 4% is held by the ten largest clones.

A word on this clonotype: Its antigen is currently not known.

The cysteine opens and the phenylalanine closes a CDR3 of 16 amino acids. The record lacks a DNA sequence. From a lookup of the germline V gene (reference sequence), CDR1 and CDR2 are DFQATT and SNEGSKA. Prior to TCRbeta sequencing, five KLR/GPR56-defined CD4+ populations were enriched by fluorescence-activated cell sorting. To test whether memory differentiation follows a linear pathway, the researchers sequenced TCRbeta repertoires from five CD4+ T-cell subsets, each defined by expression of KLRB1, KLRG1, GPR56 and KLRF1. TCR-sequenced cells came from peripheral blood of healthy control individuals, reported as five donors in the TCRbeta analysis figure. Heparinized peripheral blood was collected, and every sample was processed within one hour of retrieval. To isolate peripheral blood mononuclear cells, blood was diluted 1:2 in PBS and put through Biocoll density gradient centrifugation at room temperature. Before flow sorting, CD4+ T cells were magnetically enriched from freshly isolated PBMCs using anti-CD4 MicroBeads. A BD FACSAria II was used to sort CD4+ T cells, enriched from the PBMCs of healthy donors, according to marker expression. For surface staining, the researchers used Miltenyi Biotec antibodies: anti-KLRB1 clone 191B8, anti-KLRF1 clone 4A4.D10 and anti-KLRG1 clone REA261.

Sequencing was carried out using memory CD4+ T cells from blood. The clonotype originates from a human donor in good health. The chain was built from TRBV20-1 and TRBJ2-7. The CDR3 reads CSARDRFDGSSYEQYF.